This T cell receptor beta chain was identified during a study of OX40 agonist ivuxolimab in advanced cancers. Study-level background: Of the patients, three showed partial responses, one with hepatocellular carcinoma and two with cutaneous melanoma.

V gave up 5 bases and J gave up 5 bases; unmatched junction bases: 8. The CDR3 loop spans 14 amino acids. CDR1 is SGHDN and CDR2 is FVKESK in the germline V gene. Study conclusions and caveats: Fewer expanded clones were found on average in CD4+ than in CD8+ T cells. Both CD4+ and CD8+ T cell populations in blood had undergone clonal expansion by week 6 at 0.1 to 3.0 mg/kg.

Repertoires were generated with immunoSEQ multiplex PCR, while TCRdb's copy carries only in-frame clones and drops some. This table has approximately 61,000 clones, 70% to 90% appearing once. This clone appeared once. Its antigen is not identified. Specimen: CD4+ or CD8+ T cells sorted from blood, collected in a trial of the OX40 agonist ivuxolimab. The receptor comes from an adult with an advanced solid tumor such as melanoma, head and neck, liver or kidney cancer. The chain employs TRBV14 and TRBJ2-5; 7 bases align to TRBD1. The CDR3 nucleotides are TGTGCCAGCAGCGCTCGACAGGGACGGGAGACCCAGTACTTC. Protein sequence: CASSARQGRETQYF.